These 25 T cell receptor beta chains share one sample of origin, sequenced in a study of T cell responses to AZD1222 COVID-19 vaccine. Profiled with immunoSEQ multiplex PCR; TCRdb holds only in-frame clones, not every one. Counted here are roughly 150,000 clones, over 90% occurring once; the ten biggest clones make up approximately 2.3%. Material: peripheral blood, obtained on day 0 of AZD1222 vaccination. The origin of the receptors is an adult in good health.

The chain recombines TRBV7-3 with TRBJ2-5; D not resolved. Between the trimmed V and J ends, which lost 4 bases and 4 bases, there was a span of 10 bases. The CDR3 runs to 13 residues. The germline V gene encodes CDR1 SGHTA and CDR2 FQGTGA. CDR3 protein: CASSSSTLETQYF. The CDR3, as DNA: TGTGCCAGCAGCTCTTCGACATTAGAGACCCAGTACTTC.

This clone was seen just once. This rearrangement joins TRBV3-1 (or the pseudogene TRBV3-2) to TRBJ1-4; a possible D gene is TRBD1 (5 bases). The V and J ends lost 2 bases and 6 bases respectively, with 16 bases between them. Germline values: CDR1 LGHDT, CDR2 YNNKEL (reference sequence). The CDR3 is made up of 16 amino acids. Here the CDR3 DNA reads TGTGCCAGCAGCCAACGATGGGCGGGGGTCTATGAAAAACTGTTTTTT. Its protein product is CASSQRWAGVYEKLFF.

In its sample, this clone was seen once. The V call is TRBV2, the J call TRBJ1-4; TRBD1 agrees at 7 bases. This CDR3 is built from 14 residues. CDR1 SNHLY and CDR2 FYNNEI come from the germline V gene. V was pared by 6 bases and J by 4 bases, with 5 bases of the junction left unmatched. CDR3 sequence reads: CASRTQGFNEKLFF. CDR3 sequence (DNA): TGTGCCAGCAGAACACAGGGGTTTAATGAAAAACTGTTTTTT.

The V and J genes are TRBV6-2 or TRBV6-3 and TRBJ2-7; the match to TRBD2 covers 9 bases. The CDR3 extends over 15 amino acids. V lost 10 bases, J lost 2 bases, and 12 bases stayed unmatched. CDR1 and CDR2 from the germline V gene are MNHEY and SVGEGT. CDR3 residues: CATNPRASGTYEQYF. Written as DNA, the CDR3 is TGTGCCACCAACCCCAGGGCTAGCGGGACCTACGAGCAGTACTTC.

The gene calls are TRBV27 and TRBJ1-6; 7 bases are shared with TRBD1. The V gene end was trimmed by 8 bases and the J gene end by 6 bases; junction bases not matched to a gene: 13. The V gene's germline CDR1 is MNHEY and CDR2 SMNVEV (reference sequence). CDR3 length: 16 residues. DNA of the CDR3: TGTGCCAGCGGATTCACAGGGGCCGTGGGTAATTCACCCCTCCACTTT. Its protein product is CASGFTGAVGNSPLHF.

Written as DNA, the CDR3 is TGTGCCTCTGGACAGGGTAATTCACCCCTCCACTTT. It translates to CASGQGNSPLHF. The chain recombines TRBV30 with TRBJ1-6; TRBD1 aligns across 8 bases. Trimming removed 7 bases from V and 6 bases from J; junction bases left unmatched: 2. The CDR3 is 12 amino acids. The germline CDR1 and CDR2 sequences are GTSNPN and SVGIG (reference sequence).

This chain joins TRBV19 and TRBJ1-5; D is unresolved. Germline loops: CDR1 LNHDA, CDR2 SQIVND (reference sequence). The CDR3 contains 14 residues. The ends were cut back, 9 bases at V and 2 bases at J, with 14 bases in the middle. DNA for the CDR3: TGTGCCAGCAATCCGGGTGATGGCAATCAGCCCCAGCATTTT. This gives the protein CASNPGDGNQPQHF.

This chain links TRBV28 with TRBJ1-6; possibly TRBD1 for D (5 bases). V shed 5 bases and J shed 9 bases, with 11 bases lying between them. Germline V lookup: CDR1 MDHEN, CDR2 SYDVKM. This CDR3 is 13 amino acids long. The CDR3 loop is CASSPRDPSPLHF. DNA of the CDR3: TGTGCCAGCAGTCCCCGGGACCCTTCACCCCTCCACTTT. The full variable domain, its missing parts supplied by reference TRBV28 and TRBJ1-6, is DVKVTQSSRYLVKRTGEKVFLECVQDMDHENMFWYRQDPGLGLRLIYFSYDVKMKEKGDIPEGYSVSREKKERFSLILESASTNQTSMYLCASSPRDPSPLHFGNGTRLTVT.

J is TRBJ2-2 and V is TRBV7-7; D is unresolved. CDR3 length: 13 residues. V was trimmed by 6 bases and J by 6 bases, leaving 11 bases between them. Germline values: CDR1 SSHAT, CDR2 FNYEAQ (reference sequence). CDR3 sequence reads: CASRLNGPGELFF. DNA for the CDR3: TGTGCCAGCAGGCTAAACGGCCCCGGGGAGCTGTTTTTT.

This chain joins TRBV10-3 and TRBJ1-1, with D maybe TRBD1 (5 bases). Germline V gene lookup returns CDR1 ENHRY and CDR2 SYGVKD. The germline V and J ends were trimmed by 2 bases and 5 bases, with 6 bases remaining between them. The CDR3 runs to 12 residues. The CDR3, as DNA: TGTGCCATCAGTGAGGGGGGAACTGAAGCTTTCTTT. It codes for CAISEGGTEAFF.

Notes on this clone: This specimen includes other DNA sequences encoding the same CDR3. Here the CDR3 DNA reads TGTGCCAGCAGTTTAAGGGCCACGAACACTGAAGCTTTCTTT. The encoded protein is CASSLRATNTEAFF. The chain combines TRBV28 with TRBJ1-1; D remains ambiguous. Trimming cost V 2 bases and J 1 base, with 8 bases left between them. In germline, CDR1 is MDHEN, CDR2 SYDVKM. CDR3 length: 14 residues.

The J gene is TRBJ1-3, the V gene TRBV2; 10 bases agree with TRBD1. Germline V gene lookup returns CDR1 SNHLY and CDR2 FYNNEI. CDR3 length: 14 amino acids. Trimming cost V 9 bases and J 0 bases; bases outside gene matches: 2. The CDR3 DNA follows: TGTGCCAGTGACAGGGGGCCCTCTGGAAACACCATATATTTT. This encodes CASDRGPSGNTIYF.

The chain is built from TRBV28 and TRBJ2-7; D may match TRBD1 or TRBD2 (6 bases each). V dropped 4 bases and J dropped 12 bases, with 13 bases sitting between them. Germline lookup yields CDR1 MDHEN and CDR2 SYDVKM. The CDR3 has 11 amino acids. The CDR3, as DNA: TGTGCCAGCAGTTCCCCGGGGGCTCGGTACTTC. As protein: CASSSPGARYF.

The chain links TRBV9 to TRBJ1-1; 8 bases agree with TRBD1. The CDR3 has 14 residues. V shed 4 bases, J shed 5 bases, and the junction held 7 bases outside the gene matches. CDR1 is SGDLS, CDR2 YYNGEE, per germline. This CDR3 reads CASSRTGLETEAFF. The CDR3 DNA sequence: TGTGCCAGCAGCCGGACAGGGCTGGAAACTGAAGCTTTCTTT.

The chain couples TRBV7-8 to TRBJ1-3; 7 positions match TRBD1. This CDR3 is built from 17 residues. The trim removed 5 bases at V and 0 bases at J, leaving 10 bases unmatched. The germline gives CDR1 SGHVS, CDR2 FQNEAQ. Written as DNA, the CDR3 is TGTGCCAGCAGCGTACTCACGGGACAGATCTCTGGAAACACCATATATTTT. Its protein product is CASSVLTGQISGNTIYF.

V usage is TRBV4-3 and J usage is TRBJ1-6; D is possibly TRBD1 (5 bases). The CDR3 consists of 14 residues. Trimming took off 4 bases at V and 7 bases at J, with 11 bases between the two ends. From germline, CDR1 is LGHNA and CDR2 YSLEER. The CDR3 nucleotides read TGCGCCAGCAGCCCCCGGGACGGAAATTCACCCCTCCACTTT. Translated: CASSPRDGNSPLHF.

This sequence joins TRBV27 and TRBJ2-3; possible D gene TRBD2, 6 bases. CDR1 and CDR2 from the germline V gene are MNHEY and SMNVEV (reference sequence). Trimming removed 6 bases at V and 0 bases at J, with 10 bases between. The length of the CDR3 is 14 residues. CDR3 protein: CASRGGISTDTQYF. DNA of the CDR3: TGTGCCAGCAGGGGGGGTATCAGCACAGATACGCAGTATTTT.

The rearrangement uses TRBV12-3 or TRBV12-4 and TRBJ1-5; unclear D gene. V was clipped by 1 base and J by 11 bases, with 9 bases between them. The CDR3 sequence is 12 residues long. The CDR3 loop is CASSLVSAAQHF. The CDR3 DNA reads as TGTGCCAGCAGTTTAGTCTCGGCGGCCCAGCATTTT.

V usage is TRBV30 and J usage is TRBJ2-1, with TRBD2 matching over 9 bases. Germline CDR1 reads GTSNPN; CDR2 reads SVGIG (reference sequence). CDR3 length: 16 amino acids. V was clipped by 3 bases and J by 0 bases; unmatched bases: 6. The CDR3 DNA is TGTGCCTGGAGGACTAGCGGCCATTTCTCCTACAATGAGCAGTTCTTC. It codes for CAWRTSGHFSYNEQFF.

Only one count was recorded for this clone. The chain employs TRBV10-3 and TRBJ1-4; TRBD1 might be the D (5 bases). Germline V CDR1 and CDR2: ENHRY, SYGVKD. This CDR3 spans 14 amino acids. Trimming took 6 bases from V and 12 from J, leaving 20 bases between them. The CDR3 nucleotides are TGTGCCATCAGGGAAGACAGACCCTTAGGGCAACTGTTTTTT. Translating gives CAIREDRPLGQLFF.

The chain is built from TRBV27 and TRBJ2-4, with 8 nucleotides matching TRBD1. Germline V CDR1 and CDR2: MNHEY, SMNVEV (reference sequence). The CDR3 contains 15 residues. Unmatched junction bases numbered 9, after V lost 1 base and J lost 10 bases. The CDR3 sequence is CASSLFGQGTPIQYF. CDR3 sequence (DNA): TGTGCCAGCAGTTTATTTGGACAGGGCACCCCTATTCAGTACTTC.

The rearrangement joins TRBV11-3 to TRBJ2-6; D might be TRBD1 (5 bases). V was trimmed by 2 bases and J by 1 base, leaving 6 bases between them. The CDR3 contains 15 residues. Germline CDR1 SGHNT, CDR2 YENEEA. CDR3 region: CASSLQGSGANVLTF. The CDR3 DNA reads as TGTGCCAGCAGCTTACAGGGTTCTGGGGCCAACGTCCTGACTTTC.

This CDR3 reads CASSEQVGQGYYGYTF. The DNA for the CDR3 is TGTGCCAGCAGCGAGCAAGTAGGACAGGGTTACTATGGCTACACCTTC. This chain links TRBV9 with TRBJ1-2; 8 bases fit TRBD1. The CDR3 runs to 16 residues. Unmatched junction bases numbered 10, after V lost 3 bases and J lost 3 bases. Germline V CDR1 and CDR2: SGDLS, YYNGEE.

The chain couples TRBV7-3 to TRBJ2-2; 13 positions agree with TRBD2. Germline V gene sequence: CDR1 SGHTA, CDR2 FQGTGA. J gave up 1 base and V 6 bases, and 5 bases lay outside the gene matches. This CDR3 has 17 residues. The DNA for the CDR3 is TGTGCCAGCAGTTGGGGACTAGCGGGACAGAACACCGGGGAGCTGTTTTTT. Translation gives CASSWGLAGQNTGELFF.

This chain connects TRBV21-1 to TRBJ1-6. TRBV21-1 is an annotated pseudogene. The CDR3 extends over 14 amino acids. DNA of the CDR3: TGTGCCAGCAGCAAAGAGGGAGGTGATTCACCCCTCCACTTT. Encoded protein: CASSKEGGDSPLHF.